This T cell receptor (beta chain) was profiled in a study of monozygotic twins with inflammatory bowel disease. About this clonotype: Its antigen remains unidentified.

CDR1 and CDR2 (germline): SGHAT, FQNNGV. CDR3 length equals 13 residues. Study-level results: Among the T cells, different subtypes could not be distinguished. Patient repertoires may have gained variability from differing immunosuppressive treatments.

Via template switching, UMIs carrying a 6-nucleotide sample barcode were introduced. TCRdb reanalyzed the 5' RACE reads and collapses them to one entry per CDR3 protein, without DNA. This listing includes around 450,000 distinct CDR3 sequences. With no T cell sorting beforehand, total RNA was isolated from whole blood. The clonotype originates from a human donor with ulcerative colitis or Crohn's disease, or a healthy co-twin of an affected twin (not recorded which). The chain recombines TRBV11-2 with TRBJ2-5; the D call from TCRdb, TRBD2, cannot be confirmed without DNA. What was sequenced was blood. CDR3 region: CASTKSTTETQYF.